This is a list of T cell receptor beta chains from one sample in a study of identical twins. Each CDR3 protein gets one entry after TCRdb re-called the 5' RACE reads with MiXCR. The table records approximately 280,000 distinct CDR3 sequences, around 8.8% of them present only once. The data were also submitted as part of a second study, on yellow fever vaccine responses in identical twins.

The sample was memory (CD45RO+) T cells sorted from blood. These receptors all come from a young woman in good health. CDR3s include the opening cysteine and the closing phenylalanine or tryptophan. Fields, in order: V gene, D gene, J gene, clone size, CDR3 DNA, CDR3 protein. The D gene is left open where the match is weak. Size tells how often a clone was seen (once, few, many) or the class of an expanded clone, and some rows leave it out.

TRBV5-8	NA	TRBJ2-6	few	TGTGCCAGCCCCTTTTGGGGATCTGGGGCCAACGTCCTGACTTTC	CASPFWGSGANVLTF
TRBV10-1	NA	TRBJ2-2	few	TGCGCCAGCAGTTGGGGTTCGAACACCGGGGAGCTGTTTTTT	CASSWGSNTGELFF
TRBV6-1	TRBD1	TRBJ1-2	few	TGTGCCAGCGAATCCGTTACAGGGGGCTTTGACTATGGCTACACCTTC	CASESVTGGFDYGYTF
TRBV28	NA	TRBJ2-7	few	TGTGCCAGCAGTTTAAGTACGTGGGGGAACGAGCAGTACTTC	CASSLSTWGNEQYF
TRBV20-1	NA	TRBJ1-1	many	TGCAGTGCTAGAAAAGCTGTGGTCAACACTGAAGCTTTCTTT	CSARKAVVNTEAFF
TRBV5-1	NA	TRBJ2-3	many	TGCGCCAGCAGCTCAGGGATGTGGCACACAGATACGCAGTATTTT	CASSSGMWHTDTQYF
TRBV5-1	TRBD1	TRBJ2-1	many	TGCGCCAGCAGCTTAGGACAGGCTGTGGATGAGCAGTTCTTC	CASSLGQAVDEQFF
TRBV7-6	NA	TRBJ2-5	few	TGTGCCAGCAGCCCGATGAATGGGGAGACCCAGTACTTC	CASSPMNGETQYF
TRBV2	NA	TRBJ1-6	NA	TGTGCCAGCAGGACGGACAGTAATTCACCCCTCCACTTT	CASRTDSNSPLHF
TRBV3-1	NA	TRBJ1-1	many	TGTGCCAGCAGCCCTACCTCAGGTATGGTCACTGAAGCTTTCTTT	CASSPTSGMVTEAFF
TRBV2	NA	TRBJ1-6	NA	TGTGCCAGCAGAGACTGGGAAAATTCACCCCTCCACTTT	CASRDWENSPLHF
TRBV20-1	TRBD1	TRBJ1-6	few	TGCAGTGCTCTAGATATGCAGGGGGGTTATAATTCACCCCTCCACTTT	CSALDMQGGYNSPLHF
TRBV5-1	TRBD1	TRBJ2-7	NA	TGCGCCAGTCGGACAGGGGATGTGCGGGAGCAGTACTTC	CASRTGDVREQYF
TRBV29-1	TRBD2	TRBJ2-3	many	TGCAGCGCGCCGTCTGGCGGGGGGGCTGTAGATACGCAGTATTTT	CSAPSGGGAVDTQYF
TRBV4-2	TRBD2	TRBJ2-3	NA	TGTGCCAGCAGCCAAGAAGAGCGGGGGACAGATACGCAGTATTTT	CASSQEERGTDTQYF
TRBV18	TRBD2	TRBJ2-1	many	TGTGCCAGCTCACCACGGGCTAGCGGGGTCTACAATGAGCAGTTCTTC	CASSPRASGVYNEQFF
TRBV24-1	NA	TRBJ1-2	NA	TGTGCCACCAGTGGAACAGAGTCCCTTAGCTATGGCTACACCTTC	CATSGTESLSYGYTF
TRBV20-1	NA	TRBJ2-1	many	TGCAGTGCTAGAGGGACTTCAGGCGATGAGCAGTTCTTC	CSARGTSGDEQFF
TRBV3-1	NA	TRBJ1-2	NA	TGTGCCAGCAGCGAGAGACAGTATGGCTACACCTTC	CASSERQYGYTF
TRBV6-2/TRBV6-3	NA	TRBJ2-6	NA	TGTGCCAGCAGCCGGAGGTACTCTGGGGCCAACGTCCTGACTTTC	CASSRRYSGANVLTF
TRBV3-1	NA	TRBJ2-2	many	TGTGCCAGCAGCGTCGCGAACACCGGGGAGCTGTTTTTT	CASSVANTGELFF
TRBV20-1	NA	TRBJ2-3	few	TGCAGTGCTAAAAACCCAGGGGAAAGCACAGATACGCAGTATTTT	CSAKNPGESTDTQYF
TRBV5-1	NA	TRBJ2-7	many	TGCGCCAGCAGCATGGGACTCAGCTCCTACGAGCAGTACTTC	CASSMGLSSYEQYF
TRBV2	NA	TRBJ2-7	NA	TGTGCCAGCAGTGGGAGCCAGGGTGGCTCCTACGAGCAGTACTTC	CASSGSQGGSYEQYF
TRBV10-3	NA	TRBJ2-3	few	TGTGCCATCAGTGTCCAGGACTCTCAAACGGCGCAGTATTTT	CAISVQDSQTAQYF
TRBV25-1	NA	TRBJ2-5	many	TGTGCCAGCAGTCACAGGGCACCCACCGATCGGGGGGAGACCCAGTACTTC	CASSHRAPTDRGETQYF